The clone carrying this T cell receptor beta chain has at least ten counts. This specimen comes from a study of T-cell reconstitution after alpha-beta-depleted transplantation in children. The V gene lost 3 bases and the J gene lost 2 bases, with 7 bases spanning the gap. This CDR3 is built from 13 residues. Germline CDR1 is SGHRS and CDR2 is YFSETQ. Preparation of the TCRbeta library was carried out with unique molecular identifiers. Via MiXCR, TCRdb re-called the PCR reads, giving one row per CDR3 protein. The data show about 230,000 distinct CDR3 sequences, 9.7% seen once. This material consisted of PBMCs from the stem cell graft donor, taken from the stem cell graft. The receptor comes from a human donor who donated a stem cell graft to a child with SCID. The rearrangement uses TRBV5-1 and TRBJ2-3; D uncertain. This CDR3 is CASSSDFTDTQYF. DNA of the CDR3: TGCGCCAGCAGCTCAGATTTCACAGATACGCAGTATTTT.